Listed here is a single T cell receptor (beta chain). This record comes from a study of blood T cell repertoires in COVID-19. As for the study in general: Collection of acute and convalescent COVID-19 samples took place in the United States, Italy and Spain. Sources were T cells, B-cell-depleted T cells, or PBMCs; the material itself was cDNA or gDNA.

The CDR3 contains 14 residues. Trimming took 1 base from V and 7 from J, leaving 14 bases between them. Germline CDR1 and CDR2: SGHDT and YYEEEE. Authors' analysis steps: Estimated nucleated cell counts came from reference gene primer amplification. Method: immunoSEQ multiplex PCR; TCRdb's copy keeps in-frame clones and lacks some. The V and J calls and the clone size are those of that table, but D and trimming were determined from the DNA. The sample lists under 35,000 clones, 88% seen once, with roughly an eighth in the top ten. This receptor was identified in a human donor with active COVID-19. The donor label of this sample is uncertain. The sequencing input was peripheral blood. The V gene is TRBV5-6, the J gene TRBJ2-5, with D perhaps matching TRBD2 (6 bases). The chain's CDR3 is CASSLKEGTGTQYF. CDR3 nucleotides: TGTGCCAGCAGCTTGAAGGAGGGTACCGGGACCCAGTACTTC. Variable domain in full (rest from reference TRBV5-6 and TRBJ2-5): DAGVTQSPTHLIKTRGQQVTLRCSPKSGHDTVSWYQQALGQGPQFIFQYYEEEERQRGNFPDRFSGHQFPNYSSELNVNALLLGDSALYLCASSLKEGTGTQYFGPGTRLLVL.